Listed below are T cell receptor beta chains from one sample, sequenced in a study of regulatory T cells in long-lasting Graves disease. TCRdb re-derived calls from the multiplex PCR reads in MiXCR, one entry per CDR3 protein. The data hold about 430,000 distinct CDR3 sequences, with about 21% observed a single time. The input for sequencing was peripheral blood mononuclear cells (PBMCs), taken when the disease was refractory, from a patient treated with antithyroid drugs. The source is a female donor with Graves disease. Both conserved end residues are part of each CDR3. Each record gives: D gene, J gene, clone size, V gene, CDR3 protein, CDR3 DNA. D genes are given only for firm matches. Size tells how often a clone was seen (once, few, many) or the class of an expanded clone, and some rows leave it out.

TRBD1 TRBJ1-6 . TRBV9 CASSDRGGNSPLHF TGTGCCAGCAGCGACAGGGGTGGCAATTCACCCCTCCACTTT
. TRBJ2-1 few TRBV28 CASSSPVSTEQFF TGTGCCAGCAGTTCCCCCGTGAGTACTGAGCAGTTCTTC
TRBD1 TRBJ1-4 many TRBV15 CATSIPGQGVEKLFF TGTGCCACCAGCATACCGGGACAGGGAGTTGAAAAACTGTTTTTT
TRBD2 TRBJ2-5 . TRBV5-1 CASSLGVAGGQETQYF TGCGCCAGCAGCTTGGGGGTAGCGGGGGGCCAAGAGACCCAGTACTTC
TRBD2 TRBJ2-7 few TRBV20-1 CSARAIPRGGLAWSSYEQYF TGCAGTGCTAGAGCGATTCCAAGGGGGGGACTAGCGTGGAGCTCCTACGAGCAGTACTTC
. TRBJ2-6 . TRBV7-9 CASSSLTGSGANVLAF TGTGCCAGCAGCTCCCTTACAGGCTCTGGGGCCAACGTCCTGGCTTTC
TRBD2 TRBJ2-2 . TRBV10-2 CASSESSGRNTGELFF TGCGCCAGCAGTGAGTCGAGCGGGAGGAACACCGGGGAGCTGTTTTTT
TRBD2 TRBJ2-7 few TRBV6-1 CASSPRTSGSEQYF TGTGCCAGCAGTCCACGGACTAGCGGGAGCGAGCAGTACTTC
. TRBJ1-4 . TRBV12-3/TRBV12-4 CAGSSGEKLFF TGTGCCGGCAGTTCCGGCGAAAAACTGTTTTTT
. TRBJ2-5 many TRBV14 CASSQDWETQYF TGTGCCAGCAGCCAAGATTGGGAGACCCAGTACTTC
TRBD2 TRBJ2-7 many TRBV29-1 CSVEGAGGSGYEQYF TGCAGCGTTGAAGGAGCGGGAGGTTCGGGATACGAGCAGTACTTC
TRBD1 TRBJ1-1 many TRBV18 CASSADRKSEAFF TGTGCCAGCTCGGCGGACAGGAAGTCTGAAGCTTTCTTT
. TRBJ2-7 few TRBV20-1 CSARGYYEQYF TGCAGTGCTAGGGGTTACTACGAGCAGTACTTC
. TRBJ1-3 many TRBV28 CASSLYRPGMLGTIYF TGTGCCAGCAGTTTATACAGGCCTGGGATGCTGGGCACCATATATTTT
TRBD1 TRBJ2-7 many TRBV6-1 CASRNRDSSYEQYF TGTGCCAGCAGGAACCGGGACAGTTCCTACGAGCAGTACTTC
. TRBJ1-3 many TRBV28 CASTIHDSGNTIYF TGTGCCAGCACCATACACGACTCTGGAAACACCATATATTTT
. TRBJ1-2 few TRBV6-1 CASSPGRPSYGYTF TGTGCCAGCAGTCCGGGGCGCCCCTCCTATGGCTACACCTTC
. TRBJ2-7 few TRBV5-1 CASSPGQSGNEQYF TGCGCCAGCAGCCCTGGACAGAGTGGCAACGAGCAGTACTTC
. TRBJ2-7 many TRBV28 CASSPLRGDYEQYF TGTGCCAGCAGTCCCCTCAGGGGAGACTACGAGCAGTACTTC
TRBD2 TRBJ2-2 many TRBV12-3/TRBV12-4 CATSVREGSGELFF TGTGCCACCAGCGTTCGGGAGGGTTCCGGGGAGCTGTTTTTT
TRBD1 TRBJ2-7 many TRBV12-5 CASGLWTGMGEQYF TGTGCTAGTGGTCTCTGGACAGGGATGGGGGAGCAGTACTTC
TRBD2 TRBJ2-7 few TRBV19 CASSILAGDEEQYF TGTGCCAGTAGTATACTAGCGGGAGATGAGGAGCAGTACTTC
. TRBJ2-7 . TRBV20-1 CSARDRFSGSSYEQYF TGCAGTGCTAGAGATCGGTTTTCAGGGAGCTCCTACGAGCAGTACTTC
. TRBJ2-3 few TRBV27 CASSLYAGTVTDTQYF TGTGCCAGCAGTTTATACGCCGGGACTGTCACAGATACGCAGTATTTT
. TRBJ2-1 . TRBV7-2 CASSSVIGSDEQFF TGTGCCAGCAGCTCAGTAATTGGGTCGGATGAGCAGTTCTTC
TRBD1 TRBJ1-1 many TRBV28 CASSSLGQSKEAFF TGTGCCAGCAGTTCCCTGGGACAGTCGAAGGAAGCTTTCTTT
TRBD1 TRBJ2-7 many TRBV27 CASTRIDRGGEQYF TGTGCCAGCACCCGAATAGACAGGGGCGGCGAGCAGTACTTC
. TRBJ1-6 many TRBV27 CASSITASSYNSPLHF TGTGCCAGCAGTATTACAGCTAGCTCCTATAATTCACCCCTCCACTTT
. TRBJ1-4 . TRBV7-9 CASSQDPGTNEKLFF TGTGCCAGCAGCCAAGACCCCGGAACTAATGAAAAACTGTTTTTT
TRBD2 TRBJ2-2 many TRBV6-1 CASRVAGGTGELFF TGTGCCAGCAGGGTTGCGGGAGGGACCGGGGAGCTGTTTTTT